The 9 T cell receptor beta chains listed next were all sequenced from one sample in a study of blood T cell repertoires in COVID-19. Clones were read by immunoSEQ multiplex PCR, and TCRdb kept only the in-frame ones, dropping some. Of about 140,000 clones listed, approximately 85% were seen once; the top ten hold around 3%. Input material: peripheral blood. These receptors were obtained from a man aged 50-59 years with acute or convalescent COVID-19.

The CDR3: CASSPKVAFNEQYF. The CDR3 nucleotides read TGTGCCAGCAGCCCGAAGGTAGCATTCAACGAGCAGTACTTC. The V and J genes are TRBV7-9 and TRBJ2-7, with D uncertain. With 5 bases removed from V and 5 bases from J, the gap between germline ends came to 16 bases. The CDR3 is made up of 14 amino acids. Germline CDR1 and CDR2: SEHNR and FQNEAQ (reference sequence). Looking up the rest from reference TRBV7-9 and TRBJ2-7 gives the full variable domain: DTGVSQNPRHKITKRGQNVTFRCDPISEHNRLYWYRQTLGQGPEFLTYFQNEAQLEKSRLLSDRFSAERPKGSFSTLEIQRTEQGDSAMYLCASSPKVAFNEQYFGPGTRLTVT.

This clone has just one count. This chain's CDR3 is CASSSSGAYNEQFF. The CDR3 DNA reads as TGTGCCAGCAGCTCTAGCGGGGCCTACAATGAGCAGTTCTTC. The rearrangement joins TRBV5-4 to TRBJ2-1, with 9 positions matching TRBD2. The CDR3 loop spans 14 amino acids. V shed 3 bases and J 2 bases; nucleotides not matched to a gene: 0. CDR1 and CDR2 from the germline V gene are SGHNT and YYREEE (reference sequence).

The chain recombines TRBV6-1 with TRBJ1-2; perhaps TRBD1 as D (5 bases). V shed 3 bases and J shed 7 bases, with 18 bases lying between them. Germline loops: CDR1 MNHNS, CDR2 SASEGT. The CDR3 is 15 residues long. The CDR3 coding sequence is TGTGCCAGCAGTGAGCTTCTGACAGAAGTTAGTGGCTACACCTTC. Protein sequence: CASSELLTEVSGYTF.

This clone appeared a few times. The CDR3 is CASREQGSPLHF. CDR3 coding DNA: TGTGCCAGCAGGGAACAGGGTTCACCCCTCCACTTT. This chain links TRBV6-8 with TRBJ1-6, with D maybe TRBD1 (6 bases). The CDR3 totals 12 residues. Trimming stripped 6 bases from V and 9 bases from J, with 9 bases between. Germline lookup yields CDR1 MNHGY and CDR2 SAAAGT.

The CDR3 sequence is CASSQDPPSGKSSYEQYF. CDR3 nucleotides: TGTGCCAGCAGCCAAGATCCCCCTAGCGGGAAAAGCTCCTACGAGCAGTACTTC. This chain links TRBV3-1 (or the pseudogene TRBV3-2) with TRBJ2-7, with 9 bases that match TRBD2. The CDR3 runs 18 residues. V gave up 0 bases and J gave up 0 bases; unmatched junction bases: 9. Germline lookup yields CDR1 LGHDT and CDR2 YNNKEL (reference sequence).

This rearrangement joins TRBV5-1 to TRBJ1-4; 8 bases align to TRBD1. Germline V gene sequence: CDR1 SGHRS, CDR2 YFSETQ. This CDR3 spans 16 amino acids. J gave up 7 bases and V 2 bases, and 10 bases lay outside the gene matches. The CDR3 DNA is TGCGCCAGCAGCTTCGGACAGGGTAGGGTGGGTGAAAAACTGTTTTTT. It codes for CASSFGQGRVGEKLFF.

The J gene is TRBJ2-7, the V gene TRBV6-5; 9 nucleotides match TRBD1. Germline values: CDR1 MNHEY, CDR2 SVGAGI. The CDR3 covers 15 residues. The ends lost 2 bases at V and 8 bases at J; junction bases unmatched: 10. CDR3 protein: CASSYDRDRDRKQYF. In nucleotides, the CDR3 is TGTGCCAGCAGTTACGACCGGGACAGGGATCGTAAGCAGTACTTC.

This chain uses TRBV5-1 with TRBJ2-1; 9 nucleotides agree with TRBD1. V shed 2 bases and J 9 bases; nucleotides not matched to a gene: 9. Germline CDR1 reads SGHRS; CDR2 reads YFSETQ. This CDR3 contains 15 residues. CDR3 loop: CASSLPGQGLSEQFF. CDR3 nucleotide sequence: TGCGCCAGCAGCTTACCGGGACAGGGTTTATCTGAGCAGTTCTTC.

The chain couples TRBV5-5 to TRBJ1-1, with 7 bases lining up with TRBD1. Germline CDR1 SGHKS, CDR2 YYEKEE (reference sequence). The J segment lost 6 bases and the V segment lost 4 bases, leaving 3 bases of the junction unmatched. CDR3 size: 12 residues. CDR3 nucleotide sequence: TGTGCCAGCAGCGTAACAGGGGCTGAAGCTTTCTTT. Translated: CASSVTGAEAFF. The whole variable domain, filled in from reference TRBV5-5 and TRBJ1-1, reads DAGVTQSPTHLIKTRGQQVTLRCSPISGHKSVSWYQQVLGQGPQFIFQYYEKEERGRGNFPDRFSARQFPNYSSELNVNALLLGDSALYLCASSVTGAEAFFGQGTRLTVV.